One T cell receptor (beta chain) is described in this entry. The data were taken from a study of blood T cell repertoires in COVID-19. The germline V gene encodes CDR1 SGHDT and CDR2 YYEEEE. This CDR3 spans 15 amino acids. The V gene end was trimmed by 2 bases and the J gene end by 4 bases; junction bases not matched to a gene: 3. In the authors' methods: The authors estimated nucleated cell counts from reference gene primer amplification. Sequencing was performed with immunoSEQ multiplex PCR; in TCRdb, only in-frame clones are kept and a portion is missing. Clone size and the V and J calls come from that table; the DNA yielded D and trimming. Of about 55,000 clones listed, almost 85% were seen once; the top ten hold 11% to 15%.

The V gene is TRBV5-6, the J gene TRBJ2-7; 13 bases agree with TRBD2. The sample consisted of peripheral blood. The sequence was collected from a human donor in a cohort sampled during active COVID-19. The chain's CDR3 is CASSLGLAGEYEQYF. Written as DNA, the CDR3 is TGTGCCAGCAGCTTAGGACTAGCGGGAGAATACGAGCAGTACTTC.